This T cell receptor beta chain appears in the sequencing data of a study of T cell changes during pregnancy in multiple sclerosis. The germline gives CDR1 SGHAT, CDR2 FQNNGV. The CDR3 loop spans 16 amino acids. The J segment lost 2 bases and the V segment lost 3 bases, leaving 5 bases of the junction unmatched. Generated by immunoSEQ multiplex PCR, the TCRdb table keeps only in-frame clones and is missing some. The table lists about 55,000 clones, more than 80% of them singletons. Here the sequenced sample was CD4+ T cells from peripheral blood mononuclear cells, taken in the first trimester of pregnancy. The V call is TRBV11-2, the J call TRBJ1-4; TRBD1 matches 8 bases. This TCR was recovered from a female donor with multiple sclerosis, enrolled in a pregnancy study. The CDR3: CASSFQGASTNEKLFF. The DNA for the CDR3 is TGTGCCAGCAGCTTTCAGGGGGCTTCGACTAATGAAAAACTGTTTTTT.